This T cell receptor (beta chain) was sequenced in a study of Ad26.COV2.S vaccination and SARS-CoV-2 variants. TCRdb keeps only in-frame clones here, not all; method: immunoSEQ multiplex PCR. The table shows just over 350,000 clones, with about 92% occurring only once. Comments on this clone: As yet, its antigen is unknown.

Study-wide findings and caveats: While placebo recipients had lower spike-specific TCR breadth, vaccine recipients had more. With respect to non-spike TCR breadth, vaccine and placebo recipients were similar.

The sample here was peripheral blood, taken after recovery from COVID-19. The receptor was derived from a human donor who had recovered from COVID-19.

The CDR3 here is CASSADVASGNTIYF. The CDR3 DNA is TGTGCCAGCAGCGCGGACGTAGCCTCTGGAAACACCATATATTTT. The chain is built from TRBV11-2 and TRBJ1-3; D uncertain. Trimming shortened V by 5 bases and J by 0 bases, and 11 bases separated the two germline ends. The CDR3 loop spans 15 amino acids. Looked up from germline, CDR1 is SGHAT and CDR2 is FQNNGV.